These 31 T cell receptor delta chains came from one sample sequenced in a study of gamma-delta chains in newborns, infants, children. TCRdb re-called clones from the reads using CATT. The sample has 10,000 to 13,000 delta-chain clones, 3.5% seen once; the top ten hold under 10%. Sequenced material: blood. Every receptor here comes from a child who was a newborn, infant or young child, either healthy, febrile or measles-vaccinated (not recorded which).

The V gene went uncalled, while the J gene is TRDJ1; the D call TRDD3 from the table was never checked on the DNA. The CDR3 is 22 residues long. Written as DNA, the CDR3 is TGTGCTCTTGGGGCCCCCCTCTTTCGGGGCTGGGCTGGAGGAGAGTACACCGATAAACTCATCTTT. Its protein is CALGAPLFRGWAGGEYTDKLIF.

This chain links TRDV1 with TRDJ1; TRDD3 aligns across 10 bases. The junction had 12 bases not matched to a gene; V was cut back by 1 base and J by 4 bases. This CDR3 has 18 amino acids. The germline V gene encodes CDR1 TSWWSYY and CDR2 QGS. CDR3 loop: CALGEPTGVLGDLDKLIF. CDR3 DNA sequence: TGTGCTCTTGGGGAACCAACTGGGGTACTGGGGGATCTCGATAAACTCATCTTT.

In its sample, this clone was seen a few times. The chain combines TRDV1 with TRDJ1; 13 bases fit TRDD3. CDR1 is TSWWSYY, CDR2 QGS, per germline. The CDR3 loop spans 19 amino acids. Trimming took 2 bases from V and 0 from J; bases not matched to a gene: 9. As DNA, the CDR3 is TGTGCTCTTGGGGAAGCTTGTACTGGGGGATACGGGTACACCGATAAACTCATCTTT. Residues: CALGEACTGGYGYTDKLIF.

This clone was observed a few times. At residue 11, the TCRdb protein departs from the DNA translation, so the protein shown here was derived from the DNA itself. The chain is built from TRDV2 and TRDJ1, with unresolved D. This CDR3 has 18 amino acids. V lost 0 bases and J 0 bases, leaving 19 bases between the germline ends. Germline V CDR1 and CDR2: GEAIGNYY, EKD. In DNA form, the CDR3 reads TGTGCCTGTGACACCGTCAGGCGGTTTGTCGTTGACACCGATAAACTCATCTTT. Protein product: CACDTVRRFVVDTDKLIF.

This clone was seen more than once but under ten times. The gene calls are TRDV1 and TRDJ1; weak D call: TRDD3 (6 bases). The V gene lost 1 base and the J gene lost 7 bases, with 31 bases spanning the gap. The germline CDR1 and CDR2 sequences are TSWWSYY and QGS. CDR3 size: 20 residues. The CDR3 region is CALGEQRPTLLGRGGGKLIF. The DNA for the CDR3 is TGTGCTCTTGGGGAACAACGGCCTACTCTACTGGGTCGAGGAGGGGGTAAACTCATCTTT.

The chain employs TRDV1 and TRDJ1; unclear D gene. The CDR3 has 18 residues. Trimming took off 5 bases at V and 0 bases at J, with 22 bases between the two ends. Germline CDR1 TSWWSYY, CDR2 QGS. CDR3 DNA sequence: TGTGCTCTTGGGAGCCAAGGTCCTCCCTGGCCCTACACCGATAAACTCATCTTT. Translation: CALGSQGPPWPYTDKLIF.

This clone was detected a few times. The gene calls are TRDV2 and TRDJ3; D may be TRDD3 (5 bases). The CDR3 has 18 residues. Germline CDR1 GEAIGNYY, CDR2 EKD. V lost 0 bases and J 2 bases, leaving 13 bases between the germline ends. CDR3 region: CACDTVRGPTWDTRQMFF. CDR3 DNA sequence: TGTGCCTGTGACACCGTGCGGGGGCCTACCTGGGACACCCGACAGATGTTTTTC.

This chain links TRDV1 with TRDJ1; tentative D call: TRDD3 (10 bases). The J gene was missing in TCRdb and was found by matching the end of the DNA to germline. The CDR3 contains 25 residues. V lost 1 base and J lost 0, with 39 bases in between. The germline CDR1 and CDR2 sequences are TSWWSYY and QGS. The CDR3 coding sequence is TGTGCTCTTGGGGAACGTCCCCTTCCTACTTCGTGCCGACTGGGGGATTGCCGGTACACCGATAAACTCATCTTT. This sequence encodes CALGERPLPTSCRLGDCRYTDKLIF.

A few counts support this clone. Other nucleotide sequences from this sample produce the same CDR3. The gene calls are TRAV29/DV5 and TRDJ1; TRDD3 matches at 8 bases. The germline CDR1 and CDR2 sequences are NSMFDY and ISSIKDK. This CDR3 comprises 20 residues. J was trimmed by 0 bases and V by 5 bases; bases with no gene match: 24. The CDR3 reads CAARPLRGYSGGGYTDKLIF. The CDR3 bases are TGTGCAGCGCGTCCACTACGGGGATACTCCGGGGGCGGATACACCGATAAACTCATCTTT.

This clone is medium-sized. This rearrangement joins TRDV2 to TRDJ1; D remains ambiguous. The germline V gene encodes CDR1 GEAIGNYY and CDR2 EKD. V lost 5 bases to trimming and J lost 3 bases, with 3 bases between them. The CDR3 is 10 amino acids. CDR3 sequence (DNA): TGTGCCTGTGCATCCGATAAACTCATCTTT. It specifies CACASDKLIF.

In this sample, this clone turned up a few times. This rearrangement joins TRDV1 to TRDJ1; D remains ambiguous. This CDR3 has 13 amino acids. Germline V lookup: CDR1 TSWWSYY, CDR2 QGS. V lost 5 bases, J lost 9 bases, and 16 bases lay in between. The CDR3 nucleotides are TGTGCTCTTGGGAAGGGAGAGCGCTGCGAACTCATCTTT. Residues: CALGKGERCELIF.

Sample share makes this clone medium-sized. The limits of the CDR3 on the DNA are not certain, so only TCRdb's listed CDR3 is given. This chain joins TRAV29/DV5 and TRDJ1; TRDD3 is taken as the D call from the table, unchecked against the DNA. Germline V lookup: CDR1 NSMFDY, CDR2 ISSIKDK. The CDR3 has 21 amino acids, counting both end residues. CDR3 sequence reads: CSVLLCSAPKGLGGNTDKLIF.

The genes are TRDV2 and TRDJ3; 13 positions match TRDD3. Trimming at V came to 3 bases and at J to 2 bases, leaving 9 bases not matched to a gene. The CDR3 length is 20 residues. CDR1 GEAIGNYY and CDR2 EKD come from the germline V gene. CDR3 residues: CACDPILGDTSAWDTRQMFF. CDR3 DNA: TGTGCCTGTGACCCCATACTGGGGGATACGTCCGCCTGGGACACCCGACAGATGTTTTTC.

The V and J genes are TRDV2 and TRDJ1, with D possibly matching TRDD3 (6 bases). Germline V lookup: CDR1 GEAIGNYY, CDR2 EKD. CDR3 length: 16 amino acids. V lost 3 bases and J lost 2, with 18 bases in between. The CDR3 DNA sequence: TGTGCCTGTGACCGACTTGGGGGCGACCTAACCGATAAACTCATCTTT. Translating it yields CACDRLGGDLTDKLIF.

Comment on this clone: The mismatch at residue 7 between this DNA's translation and the TCRdb protein of a much larger clone likely reflects a read error; the protein shown is translated from the DNA. The chain links TRDV2 to TRDJ1; 9 bases are a match to TRDD3. CDR1 and CDR2 from the germline V gene are GEAIGNYY and EKD. Trimming cost V 0 bases and J 1 base; bases outside gene matches: 8. This CDR3 has 17 residues. CDR3 bases: TGTGCCTGTGACACCGTCGGGGGGATACACTCCACCGATAAACTCATCTTT. This codes for CACDTVGGIHSTDKLIF.

By sample fraction, this clone is large. Other nucleotide sequences in the sample specify the same CDR3. The rearrangement links TRDV2 to TRDJ3; D call uncertain. Germline values: CDR1 GEAIGNYY, CDR2 EKD. CDR3 size: 13 residues. Trimming pared 0 bases from V and 4 bases from J, leaving 0 bases between. CDR3: CACDTWDTRQMFF. DNA of the CDR3: TGTGCCTGTGACACCTGGGACACCCGACAGATGTTTTTC.

By share, this clone counts as medium-sized. V and J are TRDV3 and TRDJ1; 12 nucleotides match TRDD3. CDR1 TVYSNPD and CDR2 GDNSRS come from the germline V gene (reference sequence). The CDR3 spans 14 residues. J was trimmed by 4 bases and V by 2 bases; bases with no gene match: 5. The CDR3 sequence: CAFRLGDTRDKLIF. The CDR3 DNA reads as TGTGCCTTTCGACTGGGGGATACTCGCGATAAACTCATCTTT.

The table lists this clone with a few counts. A read error may be the cause here, since a much bigger clone is one base away. The chain couples TRDV2 to TRDJ3; D not resolved. Trimming stripped 0 bases from V and 0 bases from J, with 14 bases between. The CDR3 spans 19 residues. The germline gives CDR1 GEAIGNYY, CDR2 EKD. This CDR3 is CACDTAAPASSWDTRQMFF. CDR3 bases: TGTGCCTGTGACACCGCGGCCCCAGCCTCCTCCTGGGACACCCGACAGATGTTTTTC.

Comment on this clone: The junction shows a germline mismatch at one end, possibly a read error. The rearrangement joins TRAV29/DV5 to TRDJ2; 8 positions match TRDD3. TCRdb records no J gene; here it was assigned by comparing the DNA to germline. The CDR3 contains 19 residues. In germline, CDR1 is NSMFDY, CDR2 ISSIKDK. CDR3 region: CAASAGGTGGYSETSQLFF. In DNA form, the CDR3 reads TGTGCAGCAAGCGCGGGGGGAACTGGGGGGTACAGCGAGACATCACAACTCTTCTTT.

The chain is built from TRDV1 and TRDJ1, with 8 positions matching TRDD3. Germline trimming cut 3 bases from V and 0 bases from J; bases unmatched to any gene: 21. Germline CDR1 is TSWWSYY and CDR2 is QGS. This CDR3 contains 21 residues. The CDR3 sequence: CALGELAPPKLGGMYTDKLIF. In DNA, the CDR3 is TGTGCTCTTGGGGAGCTAGCCCCGCCCAAACTGGGGGGTATGTACACCGATAAACTCATCTTT.

The rearrangement links TRDV2 to TRDJ3; possible D gene TRDD3, 6 bases. The CDR3 runs to 18 residues. The germline CDR1 and CDR2 sequences are GEAIGNYY and EKD. Trimming took 0 bases from V and 0 from J, leaving 11 bases between them. DNA of the CDR3: TGTGCCTGTGACACCGGGGGGGGACTCTCCTGGGACACCCGACAGATGTTTTTC. Translating it yields CACDTGGGLSWDTRQMFF.

This clone was seen only a few times. Other nucleotide sequences in the sample specify the same CDR3. V gene TRDV1 combines with J gene TRDJ1; the D gene could be TRDD2 or TRDD3 (5 bases each). Germline CDR1 is TSWWSYY and CDR2 is QGS. With 3 bases removed from V and 0 bases from J, the gap between germline ends came to 20 bases. This CDR3 region has 18 residues. CDR3 DNA sequence: TGTGCTCTTGGGGAGGGGAGCGTACTTCCCAAGTACACCGATAAACTCATCTTT. This translates into CALGEGSVLPKYTDKLIF.

This clone has more than one count but fewer than ten. This chain joins TRDV2 and TRDJ3; 13 nucleotides agree with TRDD3. There are 19 residues in the CDR3. The ends lost 3 bases at V and 0 bases at J; junction bases unmatched: 4. Germline lookup yields CDR1 GEAIGNYY and CDR2 EKD. The CDR3 reads CACDLTGGYASWDTRQMFF. CDR3 DNA sequence: TGTGCCTGTGACCTTACTGGGGGATACGCCTCCTGGGACACCCGACAGATGTTTTTC.

The chain has TRDV3 and TRDJ1; TRDD3 agrees at 9 bases. TCRdb offers no J gene call, so here the DNA was matched to germline to obtain one. Germline CDR1 is TVYSNPD and CDR2 is GDNSRS (reference sequence). This CDR3 is 13 amino acids long. The CDR3 is CASGGFPTDKLIF. In DNA, the CDR3 is TGTGCGTCTGGGGGATTCCCCACCGATAAACTCATCTTT.

This clone was counted only a few times. The chain recombines TRDV1 with TRDJ1, with 7 bases fitting TRDD3. Germline V gene sequence: CDR1 TSWWSYY, CDR2 QGS. The CDR3 runs to 18 residues. V shed 5 bases, J shed 3 bases, and the junction held 18 bases outside the gene matches. The CDR3 DNA follows: TGTGCTCTTGGGAGCAGACTACGTATGGGGGAGTTATCCGATAAACTCATCTTT. Protein: CALGSRLRMGELSDKLIF.

This rearrangement joins TRDV1 to TRDJ1, with 9 bases identical to TRDD2. J was trimmed by 0 bases and V by 6 bases; bases with no gene match: 23. Germline assignment: CDR1 TSWWSYY and CDR2 QGS. The CDR3 consists of 21 residues. CDR3 sequence: CALGLYIPSYVKAAYTDKLIF. CDR3 DNA sequence: TGTGCTCTTGGTCTATACATACCTTCCTACGTGAAGGCAGCGTACACCGATAAACTCATCTTT.

This clone is labeled as medium-sized. This chain joins TRAV29/DV5 and TRDJ2, with 7 bases fitting TRDD3. The CDR3 sequence is 17 residues long. V lost 0 bases to trimming and J lost 0 bases; unmatched junction nucleotides: 8. The germline CDR1 and CDR2 sequences are NSMFDY and ISSIKDK. The CDR3 region is CAASVRGIRSLTAQLFF. The DNA for the CDR3 is TGTGCAGCAAGCGTGAGGGGGATCCGTTCTTTGACAGCACAACTCTTCTTT.

On this clone: In the same sample, other DNA sequences code for this CDR3. The rearrangement joins TRDV2 to TRDJ1, with D uncertain. Deletions cut 0 bases from V and 0 bases from J, with 16 bases between. CDR1 GEAIGNYY and CDR2 EKD come from the germline V gene. The CDR3 extends over 17 amino acids. The CDR3 loop reads CACDTVSRLSNTDKLIF. CDR3 nucleotide sequence: TGTGCCTGTGACACCGTTTCCCGATTAAGTAACACCGATAAACTCATCTTT.

This clone appeared a few times. This chain uses TRDV1 with TRDJ1; D is perhaps TRDD3 (6 bases). Germline values: CDR1 TSWWSYY, CDR2 QGS. V lost 5 bases and J 0 bases, leaving 31 bases between the germline ends. This CDR3 comprises 21 residues. The CDR3 DNA is TGTGCTCTTGGGAATGGGTTCCCCTCCCTGGGGTCCCATTTGTACACCGATAAACTCATCTTT. It specifies CALGNGFPSLGSHLYTDKLIF.

V usage is TRDV1 and J usage is TRDJ1, with 7 bases matching TRDD3. Trimming at V came to 0 bases and at J to 1 base, leaving 20 bases not matched to a gene. This CDR3 has 21 residues. Germline lookup yields CDR1 TSWWSYY and CDR2 QGS. The CDR3 loop is CALGELKRVLLGMWGTDKLIF. The CDR3 coding sequence is TGTGCTCTTGGGGAACTTAAGCGGGTCTTACTGGGGATGTGGGGCACCGATAAACTCATCTTT.

The table lists this clone with a few counts. The chain recombines TRDV1 with TRDJ1; 10 bases align to TRDD3. Germline-derived CDR1 and CDR2 are TSWWSYY and QGS. The CDR3 runs 20 residues. The V segment lost 2 bases and the J segment 0 bases; nucleotides outside the gene matches: 15. CDR3 nucleotides: TGTGCTCTTGGGGAAGAGGATCGGTCCTGGGGGATATTCCACACCGATAAACTCATCTTT. This sequence encodes CALGEEDRSWGIFHTDKLIF.